The source of this T cell receptor (beta chain) is a study of T cell responses to AZD1222 COVID-19 vaccine (dated by TCRdb to the early 2020s). Background on the whole study: Because spike-specific TCR depth and breadth did not differ between the two schedules, AZD1222 recipients who got a second dose at roughly 4 weeks were pooled with those who got a second dose at roughly 12 weeks. Enrollment into the trials was organized by age into subgroups of 18-55, 56-69 and 70-plus years, and those subgroups contained about 160, 30 and 59 TCR-sequenced participants, respectively. A total of around 240 trial participants underwent TCR sequencing, of whom some 210 received two doses of AZD1222 and roughly 25 received two doses of the MenACWY control vaccine. General findings and caveats noted by the study authors: In the small 56-69-year group, the increase in depth fell short of significance, most likely because of low power. Most participants were white British and females outnumbered males, and the authors suggested that clonal diversity may have been underestimated. After two AZD1222 doses, spike-specific TCR breadth and depth were significantly higher than at day 0 and than in MenACWY recipients. No day 14 peak-response samples were available, so repertoires were characterized only after the peak T cell response. CD4 TCRs associated with the vaccine covered the entire spike protein, and the dominant responses were in regions 160-218 and 743-854. Conclusions about previously exposed vaccinees are limited because only five or six AZD1222 recipients were SARS-CoV-2 seropositive at baseline. Reportedly, close to half of the unique spike-specific TCRs recognized epitopes lying outside the regions that are mutated in the B.1.351 and B.1.1.7 variants.

The V end loses 5 bases and the J end loses 4 bases, and a stretch of 11 bases separates them. From the cysteine up to the phenylalanine, the CDR3 has a length of 13 residues. The kept DNA is CDR3 alone, 39 bases in frame from the first base. The CDR3 regions of human TCRbeta chains were subjected to immunosequencing. In the authors' own workflow: TCRs in the repertoires were matched against a reference library of SARS-CoV-2-specific TCRs that had been generated with the MIRA antigen-specificity platform. Breadth was defined as the fraction of unique TCRs that were SARS-CoV-2-associated, and depth was defined as the fraction of total T cells that were SARS-CoV-2-associated. Using the MIRA data, each spike-specific TCR was mapped to the spike region that the TCR reacts to and placed in a CD4 or CD8 class. Log10-transformed breadth and depth values were compared by one-way ANOVA with Sidak's multiple comparisons tests. TCRdb holds this immuneACCESS table with in-frame rearrangements only. Some clones are missing; in checked studies, unresolved V genes explain under half, and the rest has no known cause. D and trimming were read from the DNA, whereas the V and J calls and clone size are those reported in that table. This sample gives more than 85,000 clones in total; 81% of them show up just once. Less than 5% of the sample belongs to the ten largest clones.

This clone was observed a handful of times. Its antigen target is currently unknown. Per-base quality was not reported, and no clone a single base away is much larger than it. The time point tag for this specimen amounts to: baseline before first vaccination. Vaccinee samples were obtained from the UK trials COV001 and COV002, which included a single-blind randomized controlled phase 2/3 trial of AZD1222 (ChAdOx1 nCoV-19) in healthy adults. For TCRbeta chain sequencing, PBMC samples were collected from trial participants at day 0 and at day 28 after the second dose. The source of this sequence is an adult in good health. This specimen consisted of peripheral blood, obtained on day 0 of AZD1222 vaccination. The chain employs TRBV12-3 or TRBV12-4 and TRBJ1-2; a weak D assignment points to TRBD1 (6 bases agree). The bases read TGTGCCAGCAGTCCTGGACAGATCTATGGCTACACCTTC. This translates into CASSPGQIYGYTF.